These 19 T cell receptor beta chains came from one sample sequenced in a study of shared clonotypes between healthy human individuals. Positively selected for CCR7, the CD45RO-negative cells used as naive CD8 cells excluded terminally differentiated effector memory CD45RA+ cells. Measured with immunoSEQ multiplex PCR; TCRdb has only the in-frame clones, and not every one. The sample contains about 2 million clones, less than 95% of which appear only once. The sample taken for sequencing was naive CD8+ T cells sorted from blood. These receptor sequences come from a man aged 18 to 35 in good health.

This CDR3 is CASSFWGRGTTDTQYF. The CDR3 DNA sequence: TGCGCCAGCAGCTTCTGGGGCAGGGGTACCACAGATACGCAGTATTTT. V usage is TRBV5-1 and J usage is TRBJ2-3, with D possibly being TRBD1 (6 bases). Germline V lookup: CDR1 SGHRS, CDR2 YFSETQ. The CDR3 is 16 amino acids. V was cut by 2 bases and J by 2 bases, with 15 bases left in between.

The genes are TRBV11-3 and TRBJ2-1; 13 nucleotides agree with TRBD2. With V trimmed by 5 bases and J by 7 bases, 8 bases remained unmatched. This CDR3 contains 16 residues. The germline V gene has CDR1 SGHNT and CDR2 YENEEA. The CDR3 loop reads CASSARLAGGGNEQFF. In DNA, the CDR3 is TGTGCCAGCAGCGCTAGACTAGCGGGAGGTGGTAATGAGCAGTTCTTC.

The chain uses TRBV4-1 and TRBJ2-1, with 7 bases aligning to TRBD2. The germline CDR1 and CDR2 sequences are MGHRA and YSYEKL. V shed 0 bases, J shed 9 bases, and the junction held 11 bases outside the gene matches. This CDR3 comprises 16 residues. CDR3 sequence reads: CASSQEGRGGRGEQFF. The CDR3 region has the DNA TGCGCCAGCAGCCAAGAAGGGCGCGGGGGAAGGGGTGAGCAGTTCTTC.

The CDR3 region is CASSIPLLADTQYF. The CDR3 region has the DNA TGTGCCAGTAGTATCCCCCTATTGGCAGATACGCAGTATTTT. This chain joins TRBV19 and TRBJ2-3; D is undetermined. Trimming removed 3 bases from V and 4 bases from J, with 11 bases in between. Germline-derived CDR1 and CDR2 are LNHDA and SQIVND (reference sequence). CDR3 length: 14 amino acids.

The rearrangement joins TRBV27 to TRBJ1-1; tentative D call: TRBD1 (5 bases). This CDR3 contains 12 residues. The V and J ends lost 8 bases and 6 bases respectively, with 13 bases between them. CDR1 is MNHEY and CDR2 is SMNVEV in the germline V gene (reference sequence). CDR3 in amino acids: CASLGWGAEAFF. The CDR3 DNA sequence: TGTGCCAGCTTGGGTTGGGGGGCTGAAGCTTTCTTT.

V and J are TRBV6-5 and TRBJ2-1; 12 positions match TRBD1. CDR1 and CDR2 (germline): MNHEY, SVGAGI. CDR3 size: 16 residues. J was trimmed by 7 bases and V by 4 bases; bases with no gene match: 8. The CDR3 nucleotides are TGTGCCAGCAGTTCCACCCCGGGACAGGGGGCGAATGAGCAGTTCTTC. Encoded protein: CASSSTPGQGANEQFF.

This rearrangement joins TRBV28 to TRBJ2-1, with 9 bases that match TRBD2. V lost 1 base to trimming and J lost 10 bases; unmatched junction nucleotides: 11. The V gene's germline CDR1 is MDHEN and CDR2 SYDVKM. This CDR3 spans 16 amino acids. The CDR3 spells CASSLSREAGGTEQFF. The CDR3 DNA follows: TGTGCCAGCAGTTTATCCCGAGAAGCGGGGGGTACAGAGCAGTTCTTC.

This chain uses TRBV27 with TRBJ2-1, with 7 bases fitting TRBD1. The CDR3 extends over 14 amino acids. With 6 bases clipped from V and 4 bases from J, the junction kept 6 bases outside the gene matches. Germline V CDR1 and CDR2: MNHEY, SMNVEV (reference sequence). The CDR3 reads CASSDWTGYNEQFF. The CDR3 region has the DNA TGTGCCAGCAGCGATTGGACAGGATACAATGAGCAGTTCTTC.

V is TRBV5-4 and J is TRBJ2-5, with D unclear. The V and J ends lost 1 base and 2 bases respectively, with 9 bases between them. CDR3 size: 14 residues. Per the germline V gene, CDR1 is SGHNT and CDR2 is YYREEE (reference sequence). CDR3 nucleotide sequence: TGTGCCAGCAGCTTGAGGCAGGCTCAAGAGACCCAGTACTTC. This encodes CASSLRQAQETQYF.

The V call is TRBV10-3, the J call TRBJ1-2, with 8 bases matching TRBD1. CDR3 length: 16 residues. The ends lost 0 bases at V and 3 bases at J; junction bases unmatched: 6. The V gene's germline CDR1 is ENHRY and CDR2 SYGVKD. The CDR3 sequence: CAISESTGAGYYGYTF. The CDR3 bases are TGTGCCATCAGTGAGTCGACAGGGGCAGGATACTATGGCTACACCTTC.

The CDR3 DNA reads TGCGCCAGCAGCCCTACCGGACAGGGAGGATCCTACGAGCAGTACTTC. Translating gives CASSPTGQGGSYEQYF. The chain couples TRBV4-1 to TRBJ2-7, with TRBD1 identical over 8 bases. Germline V CDR1 and CDR2: MGHRA, YSYEKL. The J segment lost 1 base and the V segment lost 4 bases, leaving 9 bases of the junction unmatched. CDR3 length: 16 amino acids.

The chain recombines TRBV2 with TRBJ1-5; D perhaps matches TRBD1 (5 bases). The CDR3 runs 14 residues. Germline loops: CDR1 SNHLY, CDR2 FYNNEI. The V and J ends lost 8 bases and 0 bases respectively, with 11 bases between them. The CDR3 DNA reads TGTGCCAGCCAACAGGAGTATAGCAATCAGCCCCAGCATTTT. This encodes CASQQEYSNQPQHF.

The genes are TRBV11-1 and TRBJ2-2; 7 bases match TRBD1. The trim removed 5 bases at V and 4 bases at J, leaving 4 bases unmatched. Germline V lookup: CDR1 SGHAT, CDR2 FQDESV (reference sequence). This CDR3 has 14 amino acids. CDR3 sequence reads: CASSQGVATGELFF. In DNA, the CDR3 is TGTGCCAGCAGCCAGGGGGTCGCCACCGGGGAGCTGTTTTTT.

The rearrangement uses TRBV9 and TRBJ1-1, with 8 bases lining up with TRBD1. The V segment lost 3 bases and the J segment 2 bases; nucleotides outside the gene matches: 3. The CDR3 has 14 amino acids. Germline V gene lookup returns CDR1 SGDLS and CDR2 YYNGEE. The CDR3 loop is CASSGTGGNTEAFF. CDR3 bases: TGTGCCAGCAGCGGAACAGGGGGAAACACTGAAGCTTTCTTT. Using reference TRBV9 and TRBJ1-1 for the parts outside the CDR3, the full variable domain is DSGVTQTPKHLITATGQRVTLRCSPRSGDLSVYWYQQSLDQGLQFLIQYYNGEERAKGNILERFSAQQFPDLHSELNLSSLELGDSALYFCASSGTGGNTEAFFGQGTRLTVV.

The chain employs TRBV18 and TRBJ2-3, with TRBD1 matching over 8 bases. Looked up from germline, CDR1 is KGHSH and CDR2 is LQKENI. The CDR3 spans 16 residues. The junction had 11 bases not matched to a gene; V was cut back by 6 bases and J by 3 bases. As DNA, the CDR3 is TGTGCCAGCTCGTCCAGTGGGGACAGGAGAACAGATACGCAGTATTTT. Amino acid sequence: CASSSSGDRRTDTQYF.

This clone was seen only once. The chain uses TRBV7-2 and TRBJ2-5, with D uncertain. The CDR3 length is 15 residues. Trimming removed 6 bases from V and 0 bases from J, with 14 bases in between. CDR1 and CDR2 (germline): SGHTA, FQGNSA. The CDR3 sequence is CASSPIPLYQETQYF. The CDR3 nucleotides read TGTGCCAGCAGTCCTATTCCATTGTACCAAGAGACCCAGTACTTC.

V usage is TRBV6-5 and J usage is TRBJ2-7, with 7 bases aligning to TRBD2. The germline V gene encodes CDR1 MNHEY and CDR2 SVGAGI. This CDR3 comprises 14 residues. The V segment lost 4 bases and the J segment 4 bases; nucleotides outside the gene matches: 7. This CDR3 reads CASSSSLADYEQYF. In nucleotides, the CDR3 is TGTGCCAGCAGTTCCTCGCTAGCGGATTACGAGCAGTACTTC.

The rearrangement uses TRBV6-5 and TRBJ2-2; TRBD1 might be the D (6 bases). Per germline, CDR1 MNHEY and CDR2 SVGAGI. CDR3 length equals 14 residues. Trimming cost V 6 bases and J 1 base, with 9 bases left between them. The CDR3 sequence: CASRETGNTGELFF. For the CDR3, the DNA is TGTGCCAGCAGGGAGACAGGGAACACCGGGGAGCTGTTTTTT.

The chain uses TRBV6-5 and TRBJ1-2, with D uncertain. The CDR3 sequence is 12 residues long. Trimming shortened V by 11 bases and J by 0 bases, and 10 bases separated the two germline ends. CDR1 MNHEY and CDR2 SVGAGI come from the germline V gene. The CDR3 DNA sequence: TGTGCCGCCAGGCTTGCTAACTATGGCTACACCTTC. It yields the protein CAARLANYGYTF.